A selection of T cell receptor beta chains follows, all from one sample in a study of T cells after yellow fever vaccination. TCRdb used MiXCR to reprocess the 5' RACE reads, holding one entry per CDR3 protein. The sample records 160,000 or so distinct CDR3 sequences, around 7% being singletons. The specimen comprised CD4+ T cells sorted from PBMCs, sampled less than 6 days after the first yellow fever vaccination. Receptors were obtained from a man between 18 and 29 years old who received the YFV17D yellow fever vaccine. The CDR3 runs from the conserved cysteine through the conserved F or W. The D gene is left open where the match is weak. Only part of the rows carry a size: once, few, many, or a class if the clone is expanded.

D: -; size: -; V: TRBV7-9; J: TRBJ1-2; CDR3: CASSLESRDYGYTF; DNA: TGTGCCAGCAGCTTAGAAAGCAGGGACTATGGCTACACCTTC
D: TRBD1; size: many; V: TRBV12-3/TRBV12-4; J: TRBJ2-1; CDR3: CASSLILGQAYNEQFF; DNA: TGTGCCAGCAGTTTAATACTCGGACAGGCCTACAATGAACAGTTCTTC
D: -; size: few; V: TRBV11-2; J: TRBJ2-5; CDR3: CASSLVLSGGETQYF; DNA: TGTGCCAGCAGCTTAGTCCTCTCCGGGGGCGAGACCCAGTACTTC
D: -; size: few; V: TRBV5-1; J: TRBJ2-5; CDR3: CASSLGGVSGQETQYF; DNA: TGCGCCAGCAGCTTGGGAGGGGTGTCTGGGCAAGAGACCCAGTACTTC
D: -; size: many; V: TRBV15; J: TRBJ1-2; CDR3: CATSREGTAGLGGYTF; DNA: TGTGCCACCAGCAGAGAAGGGACTGCCGGTCTGGGGGGCTACACCTTC
D: -; size: many; V: TRBV7-2; J: TRBJ2-2; CDR3: CASRTRAGELFF; DNA: TGTGCCAGCAGGACTAGGGCCGGGGAGCTGTTTTTT
D: -; size: few; V: TRBV9; J: TRBJ1-2; CDR3: CASSVGAGARGYTF; DNA: TGTGCCAGCAGCGTAGGGGCAGGGGCGAGGGGCTACACCTTC
D: -; size: few; V: TRBV20-1; J: TRBJ1-2; CDR3: CSAPPAYGYTF; DNA: TGCAGTGCGCCCCCCGCCTATGGCTACACCTTC
D: -; size: many; V: TRBV12-3/TRBV12-4; J: TRBJ2-3; CDR3: CASTPGVTDTQYF; DNA: TGTGCCAGCACCCCGGGGGTCACAGATACGCAGTATTTT
D: -; size: many; V: TRBV5-1; J: TRBJ1-6; CDR3: CASSLAWNSPLHF; DNA: TGCGCCAGCAGCTTGGCCTGGAATTCACCCCTCCACTTT
D: -; size: -; V: TRBV20-1; J: TRBJ1-5; CDR3: CSARRQRDHPQHF; DNA: TGCAGTGCTAGACGGCAGCGGGACCATCCCCAGCATTTT
D: -; size: few; V: TRBV9; J: TRBJ1-3; CDR3: CASSRGDGSGNTIYF; DNA: TGTGCCAGCAGCCGCGGGGACGGCTCTGGAAACACCATATATTTT
D: -; size: many; V: TRBV11-2; J: TRBJ2-2; CDR3: CASSHPGQARAGELFF; DNA: TGTGCCAGCAGCCATCCTGGGCAGGCCAGGGCCGGGGAGCTGTTTTTT
D: -; size: many; V: TRBV2; J: TRBJ1-2; CDR3: CASSTDSYGYTF; DNA: TGTGCCAGCAGTACAGATTCCTATGGCTACACCTTC
D: -; size: -; V: TRBV3-1; J: TRBJ2-1; CDR3: CASISRSGTSYNEQFF; DNA: TGTGCCAGCATCAGCAGGTCAGGGACCTCCTACAATGAGCAGTTCTTC
D: -; size: many; V: TRBV10-3; J: TRBJ2-3; CDR3: CAIMGVADTQYF; DNA: TGTGCCATCATGGGGGTTGCAGATACGCAGTATTTT
D: TRBD1; size: many; V: TRBV7-8; J: TRBJ2-3; CDR3: CASSPSGGMGYSTDTQYF; DNA: TGTGCCAGCAGCCCGTCAGGGGGCATGGGGTATAGCACAGATACGCAGTATTTT
D: -; size: many; V: TRBV5-4; J: TRBJ1-5; CDR3: CASSPDGGSNQPQHF; DNA: TGTGCCAGCAGCCCCGACGGGGGTAGCAATCAGCCCCAGCATTTT
D: -; size: many; V: TRBV29-1; J: TRBJ2-1; CDR3: CSVDGMGGREQFF; DNA: TGCAGCGTTGATGGGATGGGGGGGCGCGAGCAGTTCTTC
D: -; size: -; V: TRBV2; J: TRBJ2-7; CDR3: CASTPLGEQYF; DNA: TGTGCCAGCACCCCTCTGGGCGAGCAGTACTTC
D: TRBD1; size: -; V: TRBV7-9; J: TRBJ2-7; CDR3: CASSKETGNSYEQYF; DNA: TGTGCCAGCAGCAAGGAGACAGGGAACTCCTACGAGCAGTACTTC
D: -; size: many; V: TRBV5-1; J: TRBJ2-5; CDR3: CASSSIRGGNGETQYF; DNA: TGCGCCAGCAGCTCCATTCGTGGGGGCAACGGAGAGACCCAGTACTTC
D: -; size: many; V: TRBV10-3; J: TRBJ2-5; CDR3: CAISESGGVETQYF; DNA: TGTGCCATCAGTGAGTCTGGCGGGGTAGAGACCCAGTACTTC
D: -; size: -; V: TRBV5-1; J: TRBJ2-5; CDR3: CASSVDSSSETQYF; DNA: TGCGCCAGCAGCGTAGACAGTTCAAGTGAGACCCAGTACTTC
D: -; size: many; V: TRBV5-1; J: TRBJ2-1; CDR3: CASRDRPDRFSYNEQFF; DNA: TGCGCCAGCAGAGACCGCCCTGACAGGTTCTCCTACAATGAGCAGTTCTTC
D: TRBD2; size: few; V: TRBV12-5; J: TRBJ2-1; CDR3: CASGSPPPGLAGGPEYNEQFF; DNA: TGTGCTAGTGGTTCCCCGCCCCCGGGACTAGCGGGGGGGCCGGAATACAATGAGCAGTTCTTC
D: TRBD1; size: many; V: TRBV28; J: TRBJ2-3; CDR3: CASSLGVQGASTDTQYF; DNA: TGTGCCAGCAGTTTGGGGGTCCAGGGGGCTAGCACAGATACGCAGTATTTT
D: -; size: many; V: TRBV5-1; J: TRBJ2-3; CDR3: CASSLAGGSTDTQYF; DNA: TGCGCCAGCAGCTTGGCCGGGGGCAGCACAGATACGCAGTATTTT
D: -; size: many; V: TRBV7-2; J: TRBJ2-5; CDR3: CASSLMGGERETQYF; DNA: TGTGCCAGCAGCTTGATGGGCGGGGAGAGGGAGACCCAGTACTTC